The clone carrying this T cell receptor (beta chain) was seen more than once but under ten times. Trimming took off 0 bases at V and 3 bases at J, with 20 bases between the two ends. Germline V gives CDR1 MGHRA, CDR2 YSYEKL. The CDR3 has 18 amino acids. Co-plating was performed using roughly 200,000 CFSE-labeled responder cells and roughly 200,000 irradiated, violet-dye-labeled stimulator cells. The data originate from a study of graft-versus-host responses after intestinal transplantation. Overall study: Multivisceral, liver-intestinal, or isolated intestinal transplants were received by the recipients. All recipients got anti-thymocyte globulin induction, then tacrolimus and steroids for roughly three years.

Assay used: immunoSEQ multiplex PCR; TCRdb lists only in-frame clones, some missing. Among about 8,000 clones listed, around 30% were seen once. Study outcomes and limitations: Early post-transplant HvG declines tracked with peak circulating GvH clone levels. The recipient marrow held GvH clones, and some of them showed up first in ileum or blood.

The V call is TRBV4-1, the J call TRBJ2-5; D possibly corresponds to TRBD1 (5 bases). This TCR came from a human patient who received an intestinal transplant. The sample consisted of alloreactive CD8+ T cells from a mixed lymphocyte reaction culture, taken before intestinal transplant. The sample's subset: CFSE-low proliferating T cells sorted from roughly six-day pre-transplant mixed lymphocyte reaction (GvH or HvG direction). The CDR3 spells CASSQEGVSGPLEETQYF. The CDR3 bases are TGCGCCAGCAGCCAAGAAGGGGTGTCGGGCCCCCTGGAAGAGACCCAGTACTTC.